This T cell receptor (beta chain) emerged from a study of T cells in tuberculosis. Study-level background: A South African cohort included IGRA-negative adolescents, latently infected IGRA-positive adolescents and adults with active tuberculosis. Study-level points and caveats: Cases with active tuberculosis were adults, while controls were adolescents.

The CDR3 has 15 amino acids. The germline CDR1 and CDR2 sequences are KGHSH and LQKENI. Trimming shortened V by 2 bases and J by 4 bases, and 14 bases separated the two germline ends. Libraries were prepared by immunoSEQ multiplex PCR; TCRdb keeps only in-frame clonotypes and omits some of them. The data contain 25,000 to 35,000 clones, nearly 90% of them singletons. With respect to this clone: The antigen remains unidentified.

This chain uses TRBV18 with TRBJ1-1; D possibly corresponds to TRBD1 (5 bases). The sample comprised PBMCs. The TCR sequence derives from a donor under 30 with latent tuberculosis or without tuberculosis infection. The CDR3, as DNA: TGTGCCAGCTCACCAGACCTGGGGGGGGGCACTGAAGCTTTCTTT. It is translated as CASSPDLGGGTEAFF.